This paragraph reports one T cell receptor beta chain. Assay: immunoSEQ multiplex PCR; the TCRdb copy retains only in-frame clones and omits some. Counted here are some 250,000 clones, 87% occurring once; the ten biggest clones make up approximately 7.6%. This record comes from a study of blood T cell repertoires in COVID-19. Across the whole study: Italy, Spain and the United States were the sources of the convalescent and acute COVID-19 samples. Sample material is recorded as cDNA or gDNA derived from T cells, B-cell-depleted T cells, or PBMCs.

The CDR3 has 15 amino acids. V gave up 2 bases and J gave up 5 bases, with 14 bases separating them. Per the germline V gene, CDR1 is SEHNR and CDR2 is FQNEAQ (reference sequence). Sequencing used peripheral blood. The TCR sequence derives from a man in his 60s who had recovered from COVID-19. This chain connects TRBV7-9 to TRBJ2-3; D possibly corresponds to TRBD2 (6 bases). The CDR3 loop reads CASSLSISGVDTQYF. The CDR3 coding sequence is TGTGCCAGCAGCTTATCCATATCGGGAGTAGATACGCAGTATTTT.